Listed below are T cell receptor beta chains from one sample, sequenced in a study of cytomegalovirus exposure and HLA in healthy donors. The protocol was immunoSEQ multiplex PCR, while the TCRdb copy is restricted to in-frame clones and leaves out a portion. The sample lists 210,000 or so clones, about 80% seen once, with 15% to 18% in the top ten. Sequencing was done on a sample of PBMCs. These receptors were obtained from a man between 40 and 49 years old in good health and CMV-seronegative. Each CDR3 is given with its conserved first and last residue. Fields, in order: CDR3 protein, CDR3 DNA, V gene, clone size, J gene, D gene, CDR3 length. D genes are given only for firm matches. Clone size appears in some rows only: once, few, many, or a class for an expanded clone.

CDR3: CASSPYRDREYEQYF; DNA: TGTGCCAGCAGTCCCTACCGGGACAGGGAGTACGAGCAGTACTTC; V: TRBV27; size: .; J: TRBJ2-7; D: TRBD1; length: 15
CDR3: CASSSGQGGQPQHF; DNA: TGTGCCAGCAGTTCCGGACAGGGTGGGCAGCCCCAGCATTTT; V: TRBV7-8; size: .; J: TRBJ1-5; D: TRBD1; length: 14
CDR3: CASSFLGTYEQYF; DNA: TGTGCCAGCAGCTTTTTAGGGACATACGAGCAGTACTTC; V: TRBV5-4; size: .; J: TRBJ2-7; D: .; length: 13
CDR3: CAISEGVGRGTFTDTQYF; DNA: TGTGCCATCAGTGAGGGTGTAGGTCGGGGAACCTTCACAGATACGCAGTATTTT; V: TRBV10-3; size: .; J: TRBJ2-3; D: .; length: 18
CDR3: CSSSSQTGNYGYTF; DNA: TGTTCCAGCAGCTCGCAGACAGGAAACTATGGCTACACCTTC; V: TRBV7-9; size: .; J: TRBJ1-2; D: .; length: 14
CDR3: CASRERAGGTEAFF; DNA: TGTGCCAGCAGGGAACGGGCAGGGGGCACTGAAGCTTTCTTT; V: TRBV7-2; size: .; J: TRBJ1-1; D: TRBD1; length: 14
CDR3: CASSSGQFNYGYTF; DNA: TGTGCCAGCAGCTCAGGACAGTTCAACTATGGCTACACCTTC; V: TRBV6-5; size: .; J: TRBJ1-2; D: .; length: 14
CDR3: CASSLVGSAPYEQYF; DNA: TGTGCCAGCAGCTTAGTGGGGAGCGCTCCCTACGAGCAGTACTTC; V: TRBV7-8; size: .; J: TRBJ2-7; D: .; length: 15
CDR3: CASSPGWVGEKLFF; DNA: TGTGCCAGCAGCCCAGGCTGGGTGGGTGAAAAACTGTTTTTT; V: TRBV27; size: .; J: TRBJ1-4; D: .; length: 14
CDR3: CASTVLQGFGTEAFF; DNA: TGTGCCAGTACGGTTCTACAGGGATTCGGGACTGAAGCTTTCTTT; V: TRBV19; size: .; J: TRBJ1-1; D: .; length: 15
CDR3: CASSGQGPGYGELFF; DNA: TGTGCCAGCAGTGGGCAGGGGCCGGGATACGGGGAGCTGTTTTTT; V: TRBV2; size: .; J: TRBJ2-2; D: .; length: 15
CDR3: CASSSTGQGDSIYYNSPLHF; DNA: TGCGCCAGCAGCTCTACGGGACAGGGGGATAGTATCTATTATAATTCACCCCTCCACTTT; V: TRBV5-1; size: .; J: TRBJ1-6; D: TRBD1; length: 20
CDR3: CASSRTQGYTEAFF; DNA: TGTGCCAGCAGTAGGACCCAGGGATACACTGAAGCTTTCTTT; V: TRBV27; size: .; J: TRBJ1-1; D: .; length: 14
CDR3: CASSFASGSIKYEQYF; DNA: TGTGCCAGCAGCTTTGCTAGCGGGAGTATCAAGTACGAGCAGTACTTC; V: TRBV5-4; size: .; J: TRBJ2-7; D: TRBD2; length: 16
CDR3: CASSPQADSTGNTIYF; DNA: TGTGCCAGCAGCCCCCAGGCCGATTCAACTGGAAACACCATATATTTT; V: TRBV7-2; size: once; J: TRBJ1-3; D: .; length: 16
CDR3: CASSLGTGAYEQYF; DNA: TGTGCCAGCAGCTTGGGGACAGGGGCCTACGAGCAGTACTTC; V: TRBV5-6; size: few; J: TRBJ2-7; D: TRBD1; length: 14
CDR3: CASSLTGTGAFLF; DNA: TGTGCCAGCAGTCTTACCGGGACAGGGGCTTTCCTCTTC; V: TRBV6-6; size: .; J: TRBJ2-7; D: TRBD1; length: 13
CDR3: CASSLWDSYGYTF; DNA: TGTGCCAGCAGTTTATGGGACTCCTATGGCTACACCTTC; V: TRBV28; size: .; J: TRBJ1-2; D: .; length: 13
CDR3: CASSPLREGHTNTGELFF; DNA: TGCGCCAGCAGCCCCCTTAGGGAGGGACATACGAACACCGGGGAGCTGTTTTTT; V: TRBV4-3; size: few; J: TRBJ2-2; D: .; length: 18
CDR3: CASSPEPGQGYEQYF; DNA: TGTGCCAGCAGCCCGGAACCGGGACAGGGTTACGAGCAGTACTTC; V: TRBV4-2; size: .; J: TRBJ2-7; D: TRBD1; length: 15
CDR3: CASSPGTSPSSYNSPLHF; DNA: TGTGCCAGCAGTCCTGGGACTTCCCCTAGCTCCTATAATTCACCCCTCCACTTT; V: TRBV27; size: .; J: TRBJ1-6; D: .; length: 18
CDR3: CASSLEQYEQYF; DNA: TGTGCCAGCAGCTTAGAACAATACGAGCAGTACTTC; V: TRBV7-9; size: .; J: TRBJ2-7; D: .; length: 12
CDR3: CASSLSRGRLTEAFF; DNA: TGTGCCAGCAGCTTATCCAGGGGGCGCTTAACTGAAGCTTTCTTT; V: TRBV7-8; size: .; J: TRBJ1-1; D: TRBD1; length: 15
CDR3: CASSVEPVPDTQYF; DNA: TGTGCCAGCAGCGTAGAACCAGTCCCAGATACGCAGTATTTT; V: TRBV9; size: .; J: TRBJ2-3; D: .; length: 14
CDR3: CASSLAGGATNEKLFF; DNA: TGTGCCAGCAGTTTGGCAGGGGGCGCAACTAATGAAAAACTGTTTTTT; V: TRBV28; size: .; J: TRBJ1-4; D: TRBD1; length: 16
CDR3: CASSPNELEQYF; DNA: TGTGCCAGCTCGCCGAATGAACTCGAGCAGTACTTC; V: TRBV18; size: .; J: TRBJ2-7; D: .; length: 12
CDR3: CASSLGTSGWDTQYF; DNA: TGTGCCAGCAGTTTAGGGACTAGCGGTTGGGATACGCAGTATTTT; V: TRBV28; size: .; J: TRBJ2-3; D: TRBD2; length: 15
CDR3: CASSGPSYNEQFF; DNA: TGTGCCAGCAGCGGCCCCAGTTACAATGAGCAGTTCTTC; V: TRBV7-2; size: .; J: TRBJ2-1; D: .; length: 13
CDR3: CSATRVNTQYF; DNA: TGCAGTGCTACCAGGGTTAATACGCAGTATTTT; V: TRBV20-1; size: .; J: TRBJ2-3; D: .; length: 11
CDR3: CASSPREGDRNQPQHF; DNA: TGTGCCAGCTCACCGAGAGAGGGGGATCGAAATCAGCCCCAGCATTTT; V: TRBV18; size: .; J: TRBJ1-5; D: .; length: 16
CDR3: CASSQVAADTQYF; DNA: TGTGCCAGCAGCCAAGTTGCGGCAGATACGCAGTATTTT; V: TRBV4-2; size: .; J: TRBJ2-3; D: .; length: 13
CDR3: CASSGGQDNSGANVLTF; DNA: TGTGCCAGCAGCGGGGGACAGGATAACTCTGGGGCCAACGTCCTGACTTTC; V: TRBV7-3; size: few; J: TRBJ2-6; D: TRBD1; length: 17
CDR3: CASSFVGGQRNQPQHF; DNA: TGTGCCAGCAGCTTTGTAGGGGGACAGAGGAATCAGCCCCAGCATTTT; V: TRBV7-8; size: .; J: TRBJ1-5; D: TRBD1; length: 16
CDR3: CSASAGEPAFF; DNA: TGCAGTGCTAGTGCGGGAGAACCGGCTTTCTTT; V: TRBV20-1; size: .; J: TRBJ1-1; D: .; length: 11
CDR3: CASGQVSNQPQHF; DNA: TGTGCCAGCGGTCAGGTTAGCAATCAGCCCCAGCATTTT; V: TRBV2; size: .; J: TRBJ1-5; D: .; length: 13
CDR3: CASLRHYQGAREKLFF; DNA: TGCGCCAGCCTACGACACTATCAGGGGGCGCGGGAAAAACTGTTTTTT; V: TRBV5-1; size: .; J: TRBJ1-4; D: TRBD1; length: 16
CDR3: CASSPLGSEQGSQPQHF; DNA: TGTGCCAGTAGTCCTCTCGGATCGGAACAGGGAAGTCAGCCCCAGCATTTT; V: TRBV19; size: .; J: TRBJ1-5; D: .; length: 17
CDR3: CASSEPGGVLTQYF; DNA: TGCGCCAGCAGTGAGCCCGGAGGGGTACTTACGCAGTATTTT; V: TRBV10-2; size: few; J: TRBJ2-3; D: .; length: 14
CDR3: CASAGQAPTEAFF; DNA: TGTGCCAGCGCTGGACAGGCCCCTACTGAAGCTTTCTTT; V: TRBV4-2; size: .; J: TRBJ1-1; D: TRBD1; length: 13
CDR3: CASSLSGGYGYTF; DNA: TGTGCCAGCAGCTTGTCTGGAGGCTATGGCTACACCTTC; V: TRBV5-4; size: .; J: TRBJ1-2; D: .; length: 13
CDR3: CASSLPPERGVGTGELFF; DNA: TGTGCCAGCAGCTTACCCCCGGAGCGGGGCGTTGGCACCGGGGAGCTGTTTTTT; V: TRBV11-2; size: .; J: TRBJ2-2; D: TRBD2; length: 18
CDR3: CASSPTKGANEQFF; DNA: TGTGCCAGCAGCCCGACAAAAGGGGCGAATGAGCAGTTCTTC; V: TRBV2; size: .; J: TRBJ2-1; D: .; length: 14
CDR3: CASTPGGPSSYEQYF; DNA: TGTGCCAGCACCCCAGGGGGTCCGAGCTCCTACGAGCAGTACTTC; V: TRBV6-5; size: .; J: TRBJ2-7; D: TRBD1; length: 15
CDR3: CATSGETISYNEQFF; DNA: TGTGCCACCAGCGGGGAGACTATCTCCTACAATGAGCAGTTCTTC; V: TRBV15; size: few; J: TRBJ2-1; D: .; length: 15
CDR3: CASSGAGTGNPHEQYF; DNA: TGCGCCAGCAGCGGCGCCGGGACAGGGAACCCCCACGAGCAGTACTTC; V: TRBV5-1; size: .; J: TRBJ2-7; D: TRBD1; length: 16
CDR3: CASSLHRQETQYF; DNA: TGTGCCAGCAGCTTACACAGACAAGAGACCCAGTACTTC; V: TRBV7-2; size: .; J: TRBJ2-5; D: .; length: 13
CDR3: CASRGQTNTGELFF; DNA: TGTGCCAGTAGGGGACAGACGAACACCGGGGAGCTGTTTTTT; V: TRBV19; size: few; J: TRBJ2-2; D: TRBD1; length: 14
CDR3: CASSSGTSAADTQYF; DNA: TGTGCCAGCAGCTCCGGGACTAGCGCCGCAGATACGCAGTATTTT; V: TRBV7-9; size: .; J: TRBJ2-3; D: TRBD2; length: 15
CDR3: CASSLRRAGGTLYNEQFF; DNA: TGTGCCAGCAGCTTGAGAAGGGCAGGGGGTACATTGTACAATGAGCAGTTCTTC; V: TRBV5-4; size: .; J: TRBJ2-1; D: TRBD1; length: 18
CDR3: CASSQGQGDYGYTF; DNA: TGTGCCAGCTCACAAGGACAGGGTGACTATGGCTACACCTTC; V: TRBV18; size: .; J: TRBJ1-2; D: TRBD1; length: 14
CDR3: CASSQGQGFMETQYF; DNA: TGCGCCAGCAGCCAGGGACAGGGTTTTATGGAGACCCAGTACTTC; V: TRBV4-3; size: .; J: TRBJ2-5; D: TRBD1; length: 15
CDR3: CASRRLDNNEQFF; DNA: TGTGCCAGCAGAAGACTAGATAACAATGAGCAGTTCTTC; V: TRBV27; size: few; J: TRBJ2-1; D: .; length: 13
CDR3: CASSIALAGGRNEQFF; DNA: TGTGCCAGTAGTATAGCACTAGCGGGAGGGCGGAATGAGCAGTTCTTC; V: TRBV19; size: .; J: TRBJ2-1; D: TRBD2; length: 16
CDR3: CASSDSFWNTEAFF; DNA: TGTGCCAGCAGTGATTCCTTCTGGAACACTGAAGCTTTCTTT; V: TRBV6-1; size: .; J: TRBJ1-1; D: .; length: 14